The clone carrying this T cell receptor beta chain was counted many times. Its matching antigen is unknown. CDR1 and CDR2 from the germline V gene are SGHVS and FNYEAQ. The V and J ends lost 1 base and 1 base respectively, with 6 bases between them. The CDR3 runs to 14 residues. Synthesis of cDNA was accomplished via 5'RACE employing 10-nucleotide random UMIs. TCRdb itself ran the 5' RACE reads through MiXCR, one entry per CDR3 protein. Here the sample spans about 80,000 distinct CDR3 sequences, approximately 9.4% being singletons. The entry originates in a study of neurological immune-mediated disorders. Points from the study as a whole: Multiple sclerosis was found to have the least TCR clonal expansion, below healthy controls, and HTLV-1-associated myelopathy the most.

The specimen was PBMCs. This receptor was obtained from a man aged 45-65 years in good health. This chain links TRBV7-6 with TRBJ2-3; D remains unclear. CDR3 DNA: TGTGCCAGCAGCTTAGATCCAGGCACAGATACGCAGTATTTT. It is translated as CASSLDPGTDTQYF.